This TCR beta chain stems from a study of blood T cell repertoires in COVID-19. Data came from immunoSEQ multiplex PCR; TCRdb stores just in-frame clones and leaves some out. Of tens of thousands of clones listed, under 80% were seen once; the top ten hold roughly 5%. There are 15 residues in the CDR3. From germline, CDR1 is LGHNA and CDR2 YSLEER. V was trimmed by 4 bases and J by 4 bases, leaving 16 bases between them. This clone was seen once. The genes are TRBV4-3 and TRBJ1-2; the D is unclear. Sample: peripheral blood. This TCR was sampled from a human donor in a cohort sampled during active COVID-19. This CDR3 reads CASSLTLDNLYGYTF. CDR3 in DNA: TGCGCCAGCAGCCTAACGCTTGACAATCTCTATGGCTACACCTTC.